The present entry profiles one TCR beta chain with its context. The entry originates in a study of blood T cell repertoires in COVID-19. Methods used by the authors: How many nucleated cells were present was estimated from reference gene primer amplification. Clones were read by immunoSEQ multiplex PCR, and TCRdb kept only the in-frame ones, dropping some. That table is the source of V, J and clone size, and D and trimming were worked out from the DNA. The repertoire consists of approximately 210,000 clones, with less than 85% occurring once and the leading ten covering roughly 2.7%. What was sequenced was peripheral blood. The TCR was taken from a woman in her seventies with active or convalescent COVID-19.

The CDR3 DNA reads as TGTGCCACCCGCGTCGGGGAGAACACCGGGGAGCTGTTTTTT. This translates into CATRVGENTGELFF. The rearrangement links TRBV19 to TRBJ2-2; a possible D gene is TRBD2 (5 bases). This CDR3 is built from 14 residues. The germline V gene has CDR1 LNHDA and CDR2 SQIVND (reference sequence). Trimming cost V 10 bases and J 1 base, with 13 bases left between them. Full variable domain (missing parts from reference TRBV19 and TRBJ2-2): DGGITQSPKYLFRKEGQNVTLSCEQNLNHDAMYWYRQDPGQGLRLIYYSQIVNDFQKGDIAEGYSVSREKKESFPLTVTSAQKNPTAFYLCATRVGENTGELFFGEGSRLTVL.